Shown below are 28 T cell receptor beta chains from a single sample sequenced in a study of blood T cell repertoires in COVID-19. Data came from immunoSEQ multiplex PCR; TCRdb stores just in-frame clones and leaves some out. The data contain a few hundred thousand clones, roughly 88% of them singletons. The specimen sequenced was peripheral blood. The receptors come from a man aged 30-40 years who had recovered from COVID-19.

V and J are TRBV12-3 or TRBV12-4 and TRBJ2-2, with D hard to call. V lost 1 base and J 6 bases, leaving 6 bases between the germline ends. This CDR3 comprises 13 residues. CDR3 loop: CASSLGLAGELFF. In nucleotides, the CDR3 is TGTGCCAGCAGTTTAGGGCTAGCCGGGGAGCTGTTTTTT.

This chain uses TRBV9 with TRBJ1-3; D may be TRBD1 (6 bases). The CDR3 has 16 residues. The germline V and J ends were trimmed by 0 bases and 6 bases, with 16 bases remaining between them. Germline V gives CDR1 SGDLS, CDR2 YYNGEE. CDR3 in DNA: TGTGCCAGCAGCGTAGCGGGCCAGGGGAAGGTAAACACCATATATTTT. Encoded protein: CASSVAGQGKVNTIYF.

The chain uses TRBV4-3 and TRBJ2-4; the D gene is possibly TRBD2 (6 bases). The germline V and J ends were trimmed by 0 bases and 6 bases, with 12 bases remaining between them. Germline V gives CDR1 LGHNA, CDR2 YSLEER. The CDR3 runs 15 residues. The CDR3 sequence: CASSQDPNSGNIQYF. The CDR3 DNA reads TGCGCCAGCAGCCAAGATCCCAATAGCGGAAACATTCAGTACTTC.

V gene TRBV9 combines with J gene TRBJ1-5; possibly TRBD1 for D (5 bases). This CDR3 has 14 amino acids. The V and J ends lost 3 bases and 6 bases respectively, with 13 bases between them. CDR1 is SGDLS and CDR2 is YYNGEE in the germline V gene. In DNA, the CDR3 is TGTGCCAGCAGCGAGGAGGGGAGCCTTCAGCCCCAGCATTTT. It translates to CASSEEGSLQPQHF.

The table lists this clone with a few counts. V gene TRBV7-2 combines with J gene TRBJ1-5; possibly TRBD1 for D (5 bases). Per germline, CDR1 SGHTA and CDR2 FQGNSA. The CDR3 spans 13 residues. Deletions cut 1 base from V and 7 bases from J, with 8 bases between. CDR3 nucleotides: TGTGCCAGCAGCTTAGATGGGGGGCAGCCCCAGCATTTT. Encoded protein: CASSLDGGQPQHF.

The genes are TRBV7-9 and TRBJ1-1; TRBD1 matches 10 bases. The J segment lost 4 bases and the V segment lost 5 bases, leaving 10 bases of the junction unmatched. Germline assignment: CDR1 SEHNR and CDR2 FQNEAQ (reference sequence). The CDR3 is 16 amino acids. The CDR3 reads CASSVSGTGALTEAFF. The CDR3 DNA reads TGTGCCAGCAGCGTCTCCGGGACAGGGGCTCTCACTGAAGCTTTCTTT.

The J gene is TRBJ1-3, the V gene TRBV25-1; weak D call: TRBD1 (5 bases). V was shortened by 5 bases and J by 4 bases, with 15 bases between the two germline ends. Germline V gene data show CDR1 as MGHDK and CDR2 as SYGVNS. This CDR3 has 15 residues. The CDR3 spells CASSPRTRMGNTIYF. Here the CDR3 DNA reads TGTGCCAGCAGTCCCCGGACAAGAATGGGAAACACCATATATTTT.

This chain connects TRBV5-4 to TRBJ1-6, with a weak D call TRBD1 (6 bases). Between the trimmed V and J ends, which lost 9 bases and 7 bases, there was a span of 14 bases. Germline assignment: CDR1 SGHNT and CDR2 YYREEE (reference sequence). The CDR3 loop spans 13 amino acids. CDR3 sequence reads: CATQIDRNSPLHF. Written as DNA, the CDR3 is TGTGCCACTCAAATTGACAGGAATTCACCCCTCCACTTT.

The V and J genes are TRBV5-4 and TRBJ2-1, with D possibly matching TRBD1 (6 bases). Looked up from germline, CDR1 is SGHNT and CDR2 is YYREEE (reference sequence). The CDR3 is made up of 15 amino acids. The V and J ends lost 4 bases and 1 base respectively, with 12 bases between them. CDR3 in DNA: TGTGCCAGCAGCCCGGTAGGGGGTTCCTACAATGAGCAGTTCTTC. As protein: CASSPVGGSYNEQFF.

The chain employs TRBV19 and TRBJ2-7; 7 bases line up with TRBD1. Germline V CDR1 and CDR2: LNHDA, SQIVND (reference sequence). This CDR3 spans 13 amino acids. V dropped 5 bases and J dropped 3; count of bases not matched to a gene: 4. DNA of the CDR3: TGTGCCAGTAGTGGCACAGGGGACTACGAGCAGTACTTC. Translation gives CASSGTGDYEQYF.

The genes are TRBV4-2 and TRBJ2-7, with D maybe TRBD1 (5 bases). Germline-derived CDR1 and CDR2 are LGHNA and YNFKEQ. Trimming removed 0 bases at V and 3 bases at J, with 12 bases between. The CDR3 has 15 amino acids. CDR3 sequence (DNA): TGTGCCAGCAGCCAAGATCATGGACAATACTACGAGCAGTACTTC. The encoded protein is CASSQDHGQYYEQYF.

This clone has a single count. This chain's CDR3 is CASSRKGLADTTDTQYF. DNA of the CDR3: TGTGCCAGCAGCCGAAAGGGACTAGCGGATACCACAGATACGCAGTATTTT. The rearrangement links TRBV4-2 to TRBJ2-3, with 11 positions matching TRBD2. The germline V gene encodes CDR1 LGHNA and CDR2 YNFKEQ. The V segment lost 4 bases and the J segment 2 bases; nucleotides outside the gene matches: 8. This CDR3 region has 17 residues.

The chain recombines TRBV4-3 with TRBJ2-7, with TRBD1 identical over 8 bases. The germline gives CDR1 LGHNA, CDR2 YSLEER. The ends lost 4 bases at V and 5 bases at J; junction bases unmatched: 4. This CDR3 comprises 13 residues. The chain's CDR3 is CASSRKDRDEQYF. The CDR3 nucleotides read TGCGCCAGCAGCCGAAAGGACAGGGACGAGCAGTACTTC.

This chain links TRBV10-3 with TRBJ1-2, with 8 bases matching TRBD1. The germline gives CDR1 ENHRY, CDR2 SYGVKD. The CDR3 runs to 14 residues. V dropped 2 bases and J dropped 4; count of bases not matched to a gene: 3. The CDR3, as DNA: TGTGCCATCAGTGAGGGACAGGGAAGCTATGGCTACACCTTC. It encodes CAISEGQGSYGYTF.

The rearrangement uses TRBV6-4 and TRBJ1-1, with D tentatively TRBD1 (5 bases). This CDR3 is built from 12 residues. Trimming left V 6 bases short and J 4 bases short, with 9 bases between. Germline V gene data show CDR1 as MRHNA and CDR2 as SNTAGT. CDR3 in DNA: TGTGCCAGCAGCGCAGGGTCCACTGAAGCTTTCTTT. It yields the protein CASSAGSTEAFF.

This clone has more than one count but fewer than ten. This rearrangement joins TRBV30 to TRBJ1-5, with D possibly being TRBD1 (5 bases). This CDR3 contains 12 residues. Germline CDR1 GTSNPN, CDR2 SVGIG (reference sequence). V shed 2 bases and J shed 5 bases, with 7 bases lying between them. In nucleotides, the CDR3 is TGTGCCTGGAGTTCCAGGGATCAGCCCCAGCATTTT. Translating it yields CAWSSRDQPQHF.

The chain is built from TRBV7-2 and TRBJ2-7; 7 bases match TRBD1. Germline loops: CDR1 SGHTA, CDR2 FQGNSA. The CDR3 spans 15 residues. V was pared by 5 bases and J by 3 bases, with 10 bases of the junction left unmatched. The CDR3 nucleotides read TGTGCCAGCAGCCAAGATATGGGACAGAACTACGAGCAGTACTTC. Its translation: CASSQDMGQNYEQYF.

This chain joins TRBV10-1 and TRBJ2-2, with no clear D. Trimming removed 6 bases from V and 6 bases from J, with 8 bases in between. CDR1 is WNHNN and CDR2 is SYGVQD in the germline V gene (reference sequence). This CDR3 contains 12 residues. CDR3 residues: CASSPMAGELFF. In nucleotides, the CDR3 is TGCGCCAGCAGCCCTATGGCCGGGGAGCTGTTTTTT.

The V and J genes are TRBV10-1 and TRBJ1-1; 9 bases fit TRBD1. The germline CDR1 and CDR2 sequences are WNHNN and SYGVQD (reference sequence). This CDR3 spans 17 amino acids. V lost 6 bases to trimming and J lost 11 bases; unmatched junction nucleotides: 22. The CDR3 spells CASSGRSLRTGAFGAFF. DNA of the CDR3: TGCGCCAGCAGCGGACGGAGTCTGAGGACAGGGGCTTTCGGGGCTTTCTTT.

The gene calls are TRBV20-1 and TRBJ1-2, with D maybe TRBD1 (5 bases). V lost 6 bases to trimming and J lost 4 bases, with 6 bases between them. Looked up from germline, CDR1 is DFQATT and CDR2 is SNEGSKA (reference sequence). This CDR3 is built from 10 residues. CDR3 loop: CSAGVYGYTF. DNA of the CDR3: TGCAGTGCAGGGGTCTATGGCTACACCTTC.

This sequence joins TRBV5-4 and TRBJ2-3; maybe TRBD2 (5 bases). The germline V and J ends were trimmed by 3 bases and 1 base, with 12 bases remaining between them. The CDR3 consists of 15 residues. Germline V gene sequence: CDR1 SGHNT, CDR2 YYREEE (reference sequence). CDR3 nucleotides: TGTGCCAGCAGCTCCCGCCTCGGGGGCACAGATACGCAGTATTTT. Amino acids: CASSSRLGGTDTQYF.

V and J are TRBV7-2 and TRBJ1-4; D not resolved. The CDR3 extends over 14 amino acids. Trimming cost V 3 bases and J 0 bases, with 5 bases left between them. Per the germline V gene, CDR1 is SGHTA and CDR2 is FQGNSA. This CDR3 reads CASSFFATNEKLFF. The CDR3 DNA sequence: TGTGCCAGCAGCTTCTTCGCAACTAATGAAAAACTGTTTTTT.

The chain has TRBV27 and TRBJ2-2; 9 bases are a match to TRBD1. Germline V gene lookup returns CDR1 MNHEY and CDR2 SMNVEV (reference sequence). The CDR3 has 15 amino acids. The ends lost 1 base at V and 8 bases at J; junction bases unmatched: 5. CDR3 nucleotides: TGTGCCAGCAGTTTATATACAGGGGGCGAAGGGGAGCTGTTTTTT. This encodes CASSLYTGGEGELFF.

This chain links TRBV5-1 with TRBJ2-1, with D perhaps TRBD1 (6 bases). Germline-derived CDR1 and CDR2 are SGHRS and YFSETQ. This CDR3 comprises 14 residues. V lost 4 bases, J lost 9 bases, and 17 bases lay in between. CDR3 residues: CASSQDSILGEQFF. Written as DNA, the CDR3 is TGCGCCAGCAGCCAGGACAGTATCCTGGGTGAGCAGTTCTTC.

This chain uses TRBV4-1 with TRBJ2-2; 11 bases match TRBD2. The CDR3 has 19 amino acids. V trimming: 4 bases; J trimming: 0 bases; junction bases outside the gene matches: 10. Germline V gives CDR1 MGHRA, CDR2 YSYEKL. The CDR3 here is CASSRLGLAGGPNTGELFF. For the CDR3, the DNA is TGCGCCAGCAGCCGATTGGGGCTAGCGGGGGGTCCGAACACCGGGGAGCTGTTTTTT.

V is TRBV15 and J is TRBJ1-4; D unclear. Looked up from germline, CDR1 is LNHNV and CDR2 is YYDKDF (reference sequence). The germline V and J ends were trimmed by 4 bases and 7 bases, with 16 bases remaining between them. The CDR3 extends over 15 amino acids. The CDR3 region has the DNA TGTGCCACCAGCACCGACGCGGGGTTTGGTGAAAAACTGTTTTTT. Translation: CATSTDAGFGEKLFF.

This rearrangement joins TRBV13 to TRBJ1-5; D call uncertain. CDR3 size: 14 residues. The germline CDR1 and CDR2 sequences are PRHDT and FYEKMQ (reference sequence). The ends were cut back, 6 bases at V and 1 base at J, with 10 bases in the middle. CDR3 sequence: CASREGGSNQPQHF. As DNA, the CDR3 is TGTGCCAGCAGAGAAGGAGGCAGCAATCAGCCCCAGCATTTT.

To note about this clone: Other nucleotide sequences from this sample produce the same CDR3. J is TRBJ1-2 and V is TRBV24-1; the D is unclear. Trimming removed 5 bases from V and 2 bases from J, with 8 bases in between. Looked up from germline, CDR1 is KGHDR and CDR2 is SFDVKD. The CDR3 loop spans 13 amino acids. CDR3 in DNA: TGTGCCACCAGTGTAGACGGGAACTATGGCTACACCTTC. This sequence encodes CATSVDGNYGYTF.